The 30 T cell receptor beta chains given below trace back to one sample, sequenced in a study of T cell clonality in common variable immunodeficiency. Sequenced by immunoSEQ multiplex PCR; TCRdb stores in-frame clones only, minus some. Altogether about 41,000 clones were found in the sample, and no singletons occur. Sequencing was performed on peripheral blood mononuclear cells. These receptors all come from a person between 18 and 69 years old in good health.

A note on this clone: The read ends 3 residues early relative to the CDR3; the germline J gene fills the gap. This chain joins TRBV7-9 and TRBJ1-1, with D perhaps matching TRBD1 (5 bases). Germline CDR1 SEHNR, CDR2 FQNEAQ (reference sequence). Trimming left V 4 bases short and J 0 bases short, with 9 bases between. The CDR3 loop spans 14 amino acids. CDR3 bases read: TGTGCCAGCAGCTCCGACAGCCTGAACACTGAA. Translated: CASSSDSLNTE. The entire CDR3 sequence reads CASSSDSLNTEAFF.

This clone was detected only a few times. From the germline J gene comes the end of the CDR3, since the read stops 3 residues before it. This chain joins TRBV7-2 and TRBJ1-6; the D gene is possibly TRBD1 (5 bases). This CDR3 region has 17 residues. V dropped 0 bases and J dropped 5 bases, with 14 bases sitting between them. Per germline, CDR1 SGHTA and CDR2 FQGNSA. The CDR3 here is CASSLAWGGPNNSPLHF. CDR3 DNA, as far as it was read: TGTGCCAGCAGCTTAGCCTGGGGCGGCCCTAATAATTCACCC. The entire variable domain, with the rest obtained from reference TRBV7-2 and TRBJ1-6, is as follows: GAGVSQSPSNKVTEKGKDVELRCDPISGHTALYWYRQSLGQGLEFLIYFQGNSAPDKSGLPSDRFSAERTGGSVSTLTIQRTQQEDSAVYLCASSLAWGGPNNSPLHFGNGTRLTVT.

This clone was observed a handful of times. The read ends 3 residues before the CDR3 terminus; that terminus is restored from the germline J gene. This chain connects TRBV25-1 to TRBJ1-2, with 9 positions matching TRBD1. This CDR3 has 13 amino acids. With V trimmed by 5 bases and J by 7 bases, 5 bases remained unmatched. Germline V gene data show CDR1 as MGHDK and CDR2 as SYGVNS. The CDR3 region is CASSRTGAGGYTF. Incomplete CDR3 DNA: TGTGCCAGCAGTAGGACAGGGGCGGGTGGC.

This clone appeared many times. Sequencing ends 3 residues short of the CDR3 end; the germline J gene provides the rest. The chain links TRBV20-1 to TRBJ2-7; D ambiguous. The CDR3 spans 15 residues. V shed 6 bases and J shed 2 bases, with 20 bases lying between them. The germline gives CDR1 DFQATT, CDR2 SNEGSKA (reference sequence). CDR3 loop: CSASARVVSTYEQYF. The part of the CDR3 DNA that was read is TGCAGTGCATCCGCACGGGTGGTCTCAACCTACGAG.

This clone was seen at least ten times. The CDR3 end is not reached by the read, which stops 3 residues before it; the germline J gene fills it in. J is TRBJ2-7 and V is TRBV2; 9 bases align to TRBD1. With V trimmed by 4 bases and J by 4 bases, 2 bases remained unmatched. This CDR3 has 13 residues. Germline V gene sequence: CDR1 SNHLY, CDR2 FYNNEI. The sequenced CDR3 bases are TGTGCCAGCAGTGGGACAGGGGCTTACGAG. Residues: CASSGTGAYE. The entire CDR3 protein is CASSGTGAYEQYF. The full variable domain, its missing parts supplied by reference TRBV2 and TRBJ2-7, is EPEVTQTPSHQVTQMGQEVILRCVPISNHLYFYWYRQILGQKVEFLVSFYNNEISEKSEIFDDQFSVERPDGSNFTLKIRSTKLEDSAMYFCASSGTGAYEQYFGPGTRLTVT.

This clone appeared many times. The covered CDR3 bases are TGTGCCAGCAGCGTCTCTAGCGGACTTGCAGATACG. As protein: CASSVSSGLADT. The full CDR3 protein reads CASSVSSGLADTQYF. The V and J genes are TRBV9 and TRBJ2-3; TRBD2 aligns across 7 bases. The read comes to an end 3 residues before the CDR3 does, leaving the germline J gene to fill in the end. CDR1 and CDR2 from the germline V gene are SGDLS and YYNGEE. The CDR3 extends over 15 amino acids. Losses at the gene ends were 2 bases for V and 4 bases for J; bases not matched to a gene: 7.

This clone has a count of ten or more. The covered CDR3 bases are TGTGCCAGCAGCTTAGCGTCGGATCAAGCGTACAATGAG. It translates to CASSLASDQAYNE. The entire CDR3 protein is CASSLASDQAYNEQFF. The chain combines TRBV7-2 with TRBJ2-1; no clear D. Read coverage stops 3 residues before the CDR3 terminus; the germline J gene supplies the remainder. Between the trimmed V and J ends, which lost 0 bases and 4 bases, there was a span of 13 bases. CDR3 length equals 16 residues. Per germline, CDR1 SGHTA and CDR2 FQGNSA. The full variable domain, rest sourced from reference TRBV7-2 and TRBJ2-1, is GAGVSQSPSNKVTEKGKDVELRCDPISGHTALYWYRQSLGQGLEFLIYFQGNSAPDKSGLPSDRFSAERTGGSVSTLTIQRTQQEDSAVYLCASSLASDQAYNEQFFGPGTRLTVL.

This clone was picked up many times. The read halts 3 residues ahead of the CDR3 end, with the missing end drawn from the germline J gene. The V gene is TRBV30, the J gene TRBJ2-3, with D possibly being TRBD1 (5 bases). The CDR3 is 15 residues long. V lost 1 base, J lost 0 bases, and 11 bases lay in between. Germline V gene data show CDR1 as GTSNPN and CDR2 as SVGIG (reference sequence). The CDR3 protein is CAWSAWGSSTDTQYF. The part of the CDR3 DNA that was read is TGTGCCTGGAGTGCGTGGGGCAGCAGCACAGATACG.

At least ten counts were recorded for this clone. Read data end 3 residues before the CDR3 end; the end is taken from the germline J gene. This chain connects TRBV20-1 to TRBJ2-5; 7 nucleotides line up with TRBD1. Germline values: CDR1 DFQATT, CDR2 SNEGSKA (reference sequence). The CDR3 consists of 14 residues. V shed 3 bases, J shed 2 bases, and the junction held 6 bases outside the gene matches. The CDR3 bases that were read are TGCAGTGCTAGGGACGGGACAGATCAAGAGACC. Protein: CSARDGTDQET. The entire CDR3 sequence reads CSARDGTDQETQYF.

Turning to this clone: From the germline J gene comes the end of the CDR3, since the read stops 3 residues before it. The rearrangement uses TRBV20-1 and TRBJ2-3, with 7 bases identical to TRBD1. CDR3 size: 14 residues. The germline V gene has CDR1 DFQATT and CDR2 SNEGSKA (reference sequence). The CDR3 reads CSASRGQENQPQYF. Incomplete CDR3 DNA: TGCAGTGCTTCGCGAGGACAGGAGAATCAGCCG.

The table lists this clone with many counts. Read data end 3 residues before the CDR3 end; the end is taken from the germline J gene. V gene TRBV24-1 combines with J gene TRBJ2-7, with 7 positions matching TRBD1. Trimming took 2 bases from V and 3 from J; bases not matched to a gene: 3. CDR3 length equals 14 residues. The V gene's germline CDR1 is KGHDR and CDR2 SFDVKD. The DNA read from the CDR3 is TGTGCCACCAGTGATTCCGCAGGGGGCTACGAG. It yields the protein CATSDSAGGYE. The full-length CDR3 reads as CATSDSAGGYEQYF.

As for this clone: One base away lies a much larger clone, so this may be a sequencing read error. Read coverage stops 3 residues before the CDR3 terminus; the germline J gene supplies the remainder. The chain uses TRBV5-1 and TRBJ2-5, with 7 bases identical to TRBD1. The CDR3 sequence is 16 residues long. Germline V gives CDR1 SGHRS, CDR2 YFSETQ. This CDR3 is CASSPKGGRSTDTQYF. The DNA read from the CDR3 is TGCGCCAGCAGCCCAAAAGGGGGCCGGTCGACAGATACC.

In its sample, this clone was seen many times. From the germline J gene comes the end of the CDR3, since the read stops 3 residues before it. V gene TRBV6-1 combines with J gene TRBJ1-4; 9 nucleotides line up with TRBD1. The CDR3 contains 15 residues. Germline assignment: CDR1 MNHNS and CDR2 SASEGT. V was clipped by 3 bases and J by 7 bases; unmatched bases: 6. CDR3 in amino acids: CASSDPGQGGEKLFF. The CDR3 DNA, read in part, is TGTGCCAGCAGTGACCCGGGACAGGGAGGTGAAAAA.

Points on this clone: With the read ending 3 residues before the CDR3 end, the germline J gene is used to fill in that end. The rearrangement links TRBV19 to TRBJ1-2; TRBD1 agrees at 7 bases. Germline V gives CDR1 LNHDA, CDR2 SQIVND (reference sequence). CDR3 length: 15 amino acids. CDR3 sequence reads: CASSVTRQGFYDYTF. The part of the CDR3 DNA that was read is TGTGCCAGTAGTGTGACGAGACAGGGTTTCTACGAC.

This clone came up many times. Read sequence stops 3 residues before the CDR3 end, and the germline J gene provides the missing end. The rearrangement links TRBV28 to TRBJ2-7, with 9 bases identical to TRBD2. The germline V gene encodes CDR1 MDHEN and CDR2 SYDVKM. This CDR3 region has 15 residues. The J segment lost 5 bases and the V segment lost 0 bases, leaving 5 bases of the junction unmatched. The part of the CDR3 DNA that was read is TGTGCCAGCAGTTTATGGGAAGCGGGAGGCCACGAG. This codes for CASSLWEAGGHE. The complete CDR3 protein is CASSLWEAGGHEQYF.

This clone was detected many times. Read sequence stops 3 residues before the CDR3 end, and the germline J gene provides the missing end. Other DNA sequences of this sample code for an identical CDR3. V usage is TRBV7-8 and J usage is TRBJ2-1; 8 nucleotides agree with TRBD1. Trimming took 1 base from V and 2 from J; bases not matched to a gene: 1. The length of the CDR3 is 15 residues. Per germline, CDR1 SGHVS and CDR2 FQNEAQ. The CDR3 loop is CASSLEQGAYNEQFF. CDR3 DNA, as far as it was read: TGTGCCAGCAGCTTAGAACAGGGGGCCTACAATGAG.

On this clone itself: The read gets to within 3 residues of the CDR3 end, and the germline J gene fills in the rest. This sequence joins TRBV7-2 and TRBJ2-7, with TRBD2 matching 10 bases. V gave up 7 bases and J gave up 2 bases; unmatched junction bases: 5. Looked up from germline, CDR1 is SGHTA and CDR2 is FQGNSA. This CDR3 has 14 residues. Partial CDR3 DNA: TGTGCCAGCACTGCGGGACTAGCGACCTACGAG. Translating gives CASTAGLATYE. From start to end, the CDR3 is CASTAGLATYEQYF.

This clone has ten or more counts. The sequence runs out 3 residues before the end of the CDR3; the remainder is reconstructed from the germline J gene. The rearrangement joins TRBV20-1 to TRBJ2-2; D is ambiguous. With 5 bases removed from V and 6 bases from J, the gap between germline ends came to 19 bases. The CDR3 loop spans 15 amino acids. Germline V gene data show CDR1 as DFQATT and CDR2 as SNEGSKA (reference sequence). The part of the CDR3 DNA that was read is TGCAGTGCTCGAACACCTAAAGGCGGTCCCGGGGAG. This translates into CSARTPKGGPGE. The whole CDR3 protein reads CSARTPKGGPGELFF.

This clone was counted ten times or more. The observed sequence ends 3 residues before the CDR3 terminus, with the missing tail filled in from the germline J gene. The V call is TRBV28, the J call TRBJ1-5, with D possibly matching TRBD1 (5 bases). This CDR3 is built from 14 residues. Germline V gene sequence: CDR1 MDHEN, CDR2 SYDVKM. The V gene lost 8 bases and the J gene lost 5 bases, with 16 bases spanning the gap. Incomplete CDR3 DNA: TGTGCCAGCGGATTGGGGCAGACTTATCAGCCC. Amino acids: CASGLGQTYQP. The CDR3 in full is CASGLGQTYQPQHF.

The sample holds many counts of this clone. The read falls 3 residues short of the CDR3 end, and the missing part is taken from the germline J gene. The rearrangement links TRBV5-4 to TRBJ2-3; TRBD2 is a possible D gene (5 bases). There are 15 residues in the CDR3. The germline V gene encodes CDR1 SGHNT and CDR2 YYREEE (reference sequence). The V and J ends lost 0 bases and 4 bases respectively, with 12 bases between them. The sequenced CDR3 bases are TGTGCCAGCAGCTTGGAAACTAGTTTCCCAGATACG. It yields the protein CASSLETSFPDT. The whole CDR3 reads CASSLETSFPDTQYF.

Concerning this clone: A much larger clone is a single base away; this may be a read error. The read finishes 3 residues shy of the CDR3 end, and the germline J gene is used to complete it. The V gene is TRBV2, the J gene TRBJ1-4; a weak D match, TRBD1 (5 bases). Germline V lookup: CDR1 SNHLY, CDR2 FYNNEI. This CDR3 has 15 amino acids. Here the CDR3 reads CASTFPQSGANVLFF. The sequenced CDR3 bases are TGTGCCAGCACCTTCCCACAGTCTGGGGCCAACGTA.

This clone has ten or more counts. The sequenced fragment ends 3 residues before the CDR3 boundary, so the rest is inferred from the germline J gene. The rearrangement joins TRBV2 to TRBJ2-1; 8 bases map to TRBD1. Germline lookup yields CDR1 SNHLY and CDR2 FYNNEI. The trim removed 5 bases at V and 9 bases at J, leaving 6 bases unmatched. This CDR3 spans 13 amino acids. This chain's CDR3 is CASSPDRVSEQFF. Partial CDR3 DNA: TGTGCCAGCAGTCCGGACAGGGTGAGTGAG.

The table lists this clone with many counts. The covered CDR3 bases are TGCGCCAGCAGCTTGGGTTCCCCTAGCGGGAGTTTGCCAGATACG. Encoded protein: CASSLGSPSGSLPDT. The complete CDR3 reads CASSLGSPSGSLPDTQYF. The chain couples TRBV5-1 to TRBJ2-3; 10 positions match TRBD2. The read ends 3 residues shy of where the CDR3 ends; the end is completed using the germline J gene. CDR3 length: 18 residues. Trimming cost V 0 bases and J 4 bases; bases outside gene matches: 11. Germline V lookup: CDR1 SGHRS, CDR2 YFSETQ.

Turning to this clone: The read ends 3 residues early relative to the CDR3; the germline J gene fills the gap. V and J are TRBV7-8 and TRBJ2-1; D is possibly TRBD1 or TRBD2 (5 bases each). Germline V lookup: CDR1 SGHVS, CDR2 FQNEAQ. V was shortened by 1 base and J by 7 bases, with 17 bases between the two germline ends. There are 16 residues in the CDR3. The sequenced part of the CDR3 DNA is TGTGCCAGCAGCTTAGTAGGGGCGAGGGGAAGGAATGAG. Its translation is CASSLVGARGRNE. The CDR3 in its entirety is CASSLVGARGRNEQFF.

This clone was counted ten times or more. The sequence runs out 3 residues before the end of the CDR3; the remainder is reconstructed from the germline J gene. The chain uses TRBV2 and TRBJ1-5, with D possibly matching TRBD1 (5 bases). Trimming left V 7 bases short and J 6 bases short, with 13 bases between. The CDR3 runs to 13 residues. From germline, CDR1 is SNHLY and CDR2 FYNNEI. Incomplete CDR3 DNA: TGTGCCAGCACTCCGTGGCAGGGTCAGCCC. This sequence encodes CASTPWQGQP. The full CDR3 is CASTPWQGQPQHF.

CDR3 sequence: CASSPSTSGDYDYTF. The sequenced part of the CDR3 DNA is TGTGCCAGCTCACCATCCACTAGCGGGGACTACGAC. The chain employs TRBV18 and TRBJ1-2, with a tentative D call TRBD1 (5 bases). The read halts 3 residues ahead of the CDR3 end, with the missing end drawn from the germline J gene. Germline values: CDR1 KGHSH, CDR2 LQKENI. The CDR3 length is 15 residues.

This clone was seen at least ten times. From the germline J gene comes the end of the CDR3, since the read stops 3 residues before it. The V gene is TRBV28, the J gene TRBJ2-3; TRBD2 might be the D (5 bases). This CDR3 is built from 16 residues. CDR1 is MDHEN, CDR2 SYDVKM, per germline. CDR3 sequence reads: CASSSGGSSVRETQYF. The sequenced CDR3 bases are TGTGCCAGCAGTTCTGGTGGAAGTAGCGTCCGAGAGACG.

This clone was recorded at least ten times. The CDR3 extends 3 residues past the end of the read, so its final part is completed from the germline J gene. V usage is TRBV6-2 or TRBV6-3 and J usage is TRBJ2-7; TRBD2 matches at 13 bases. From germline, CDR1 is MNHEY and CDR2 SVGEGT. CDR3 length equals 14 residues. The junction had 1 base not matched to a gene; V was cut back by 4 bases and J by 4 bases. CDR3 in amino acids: CASSSLAGGYEQYF. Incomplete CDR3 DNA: TGTGCCAGCAGTTCACTAGCGGGAGGGTACGAG.

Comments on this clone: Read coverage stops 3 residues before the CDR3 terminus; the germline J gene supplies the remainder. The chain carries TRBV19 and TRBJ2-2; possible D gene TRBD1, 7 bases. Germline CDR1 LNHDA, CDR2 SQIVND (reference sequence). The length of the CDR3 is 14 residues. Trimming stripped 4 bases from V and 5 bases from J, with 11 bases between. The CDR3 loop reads CASSRAGGTGELFF. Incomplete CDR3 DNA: TGTGCCAGTAGTAGGGCAGGGGGGACCGGGGAG.

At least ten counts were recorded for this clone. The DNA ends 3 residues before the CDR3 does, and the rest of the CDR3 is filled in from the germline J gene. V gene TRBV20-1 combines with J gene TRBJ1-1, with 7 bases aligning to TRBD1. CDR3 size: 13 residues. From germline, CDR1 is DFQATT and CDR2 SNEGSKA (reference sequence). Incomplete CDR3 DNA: TGCAGTGCTATTGAGGGGGCGAGGACAGAA. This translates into CSAIEGARTE. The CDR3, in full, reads CSAIEGARTEAFF.